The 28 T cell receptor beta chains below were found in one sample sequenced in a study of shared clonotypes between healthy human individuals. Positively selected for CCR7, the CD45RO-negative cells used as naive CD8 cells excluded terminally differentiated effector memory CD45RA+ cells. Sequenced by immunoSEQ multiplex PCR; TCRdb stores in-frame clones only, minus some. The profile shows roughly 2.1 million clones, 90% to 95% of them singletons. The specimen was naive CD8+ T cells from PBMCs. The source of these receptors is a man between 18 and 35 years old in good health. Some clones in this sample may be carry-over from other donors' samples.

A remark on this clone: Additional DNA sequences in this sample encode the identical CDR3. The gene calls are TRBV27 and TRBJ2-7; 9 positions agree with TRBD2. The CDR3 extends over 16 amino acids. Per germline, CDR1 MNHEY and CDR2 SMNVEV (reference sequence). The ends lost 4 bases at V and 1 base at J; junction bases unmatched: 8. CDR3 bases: TGTGCCAGCAGTTCCTCTAGCGGGGTCCTTTCCTACGAGCAGTACTTC. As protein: CASSSSSGVLSYEQYF.

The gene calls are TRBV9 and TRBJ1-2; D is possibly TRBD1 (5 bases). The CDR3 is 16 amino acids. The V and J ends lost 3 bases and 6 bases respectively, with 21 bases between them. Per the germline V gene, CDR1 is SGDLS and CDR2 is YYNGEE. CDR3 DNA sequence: TGTGCCAGCAGCGCCGAGGTTGCGGGGGTCTTGAATGGCTACACCTTC. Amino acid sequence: CASSAEVAGVLNGYTF.

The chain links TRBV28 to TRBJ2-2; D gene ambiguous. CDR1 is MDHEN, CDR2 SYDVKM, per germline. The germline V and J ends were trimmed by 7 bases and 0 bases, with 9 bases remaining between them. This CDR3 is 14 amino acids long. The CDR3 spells CASTLYANTGELFF. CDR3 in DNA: TGTGCCAGCACCCTTTACGCGAACACCGGGGAGCTGTTTTTT.

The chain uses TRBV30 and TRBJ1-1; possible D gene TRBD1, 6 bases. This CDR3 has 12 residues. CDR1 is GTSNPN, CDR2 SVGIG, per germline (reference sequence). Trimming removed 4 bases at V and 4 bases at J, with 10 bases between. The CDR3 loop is CAWNLGGTEAFF. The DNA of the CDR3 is TGTGCCTGGAATCTAGGGGGCACTGAAGCTTTCTTT.

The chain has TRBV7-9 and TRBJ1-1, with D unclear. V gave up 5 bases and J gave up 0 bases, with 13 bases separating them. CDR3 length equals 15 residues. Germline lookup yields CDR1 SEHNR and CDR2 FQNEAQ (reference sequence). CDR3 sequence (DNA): TGTGCCAGCAGCCCGCAGGAGAACCTGAACACTGAAGCTTTCTTT. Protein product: CASSPQENLNTEAFF.

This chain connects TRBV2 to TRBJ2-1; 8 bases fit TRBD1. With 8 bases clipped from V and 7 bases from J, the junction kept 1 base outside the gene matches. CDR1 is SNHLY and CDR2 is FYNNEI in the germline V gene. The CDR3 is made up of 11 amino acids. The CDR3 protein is CASDRGNEQFF. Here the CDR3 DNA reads TGTGCCAGCGACAGGGGAAATGAGCAGTTCTTC.

In DNA form, the CDR3 reads TGTGCCAGCAGTGGGGGACTAGCGGGAGGGACAGATACGCAGTATTTT. Translation: CASSGGLAGGTDTQYF. This chain connects TRBV25-1 to TRBJ2-3; 16 bases fit TRBD2. Germline V gene data show CDR1 as MGHDK and CDR2 as SYGVNS. The trim removed 4 bases at V and 3 bases at J, leaving 1 base unmatched. The CDR3 sequence is 16 residues long.

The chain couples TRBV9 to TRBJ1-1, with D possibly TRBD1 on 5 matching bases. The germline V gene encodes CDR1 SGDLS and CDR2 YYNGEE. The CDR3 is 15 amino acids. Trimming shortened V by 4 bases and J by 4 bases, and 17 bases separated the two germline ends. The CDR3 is CASSPNPVGLTEAFF. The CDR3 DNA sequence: TGTGCCAGCAGCCCCAACCCCGTGGGGCTCACTGAAGCTTTCTTT.

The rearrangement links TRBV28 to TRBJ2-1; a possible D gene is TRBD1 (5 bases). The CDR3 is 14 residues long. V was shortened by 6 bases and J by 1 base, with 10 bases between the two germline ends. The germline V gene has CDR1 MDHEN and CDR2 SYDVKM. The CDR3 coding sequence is TGTGCCAGCAGCGCAGGGTTTTCCTACAATGAGCAGTTCTTC. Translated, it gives CASSAGFSYNEQFF.

The CDR3 region is CASSYGTYRRETQYF. CDR3 in DNA: TGTGCCAGCAGCTACGGGACTTATCGTCGGGAGACCCAGTACTTC. The genes are TRBV5-4 and TRBJ2-5; D is possibly TRBD2 (6 bases). In germline, CDR1 is SGHNT, CDR2 YYREEE (reference sequence). V was clipped by 3 bases and J by 5 bases, with 17 bases between them. CDR3 length: 15 residues.

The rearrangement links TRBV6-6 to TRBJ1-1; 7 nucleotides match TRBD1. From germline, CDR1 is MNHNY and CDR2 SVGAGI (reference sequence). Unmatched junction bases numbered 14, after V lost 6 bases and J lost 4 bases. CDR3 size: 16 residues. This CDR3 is CASSYGRQGAGTEAFF. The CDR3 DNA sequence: TGTGCCAGCAGCTACGGCCGACAGGGAGCGGGCACTGAAGCTTTCTTT.

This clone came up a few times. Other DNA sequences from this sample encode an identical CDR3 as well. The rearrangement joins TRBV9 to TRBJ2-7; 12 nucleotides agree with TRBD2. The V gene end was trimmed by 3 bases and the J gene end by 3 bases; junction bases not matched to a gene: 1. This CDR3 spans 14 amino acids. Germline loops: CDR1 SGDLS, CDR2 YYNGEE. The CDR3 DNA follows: TGTGCCAGCAGCGGGGGACTAGCGGGCTACGAGCAGTACTTC. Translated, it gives CASSGGLAGYEQYF.

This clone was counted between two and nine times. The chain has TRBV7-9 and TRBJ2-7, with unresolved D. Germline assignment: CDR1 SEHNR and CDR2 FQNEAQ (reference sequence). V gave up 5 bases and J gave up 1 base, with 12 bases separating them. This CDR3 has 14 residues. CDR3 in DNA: TGTGCCAGCAGCCCTAATAGTCAATCCTACGAGCAGTACTTC. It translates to CASSPNSQSYEQYF.

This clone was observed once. CDR3 in amino acids: CASTPFSGNYGYTF. Here the CDR3 DNA reads TGTGCCAGCACCCCTTTTTCAGGGAACTATGGCTACACCTTC. The chain couples TRBV27 to TRBJ1-2; tentative D call: TRBD1 (5 bases). The CDR3 runs 14 residues. With 7 bases removed from V and 2 bases from J, the gap between germline ends came to 14 bases. From germline, CDR1 is MNHEY and CDR2 SMNVEV (reference sequence).

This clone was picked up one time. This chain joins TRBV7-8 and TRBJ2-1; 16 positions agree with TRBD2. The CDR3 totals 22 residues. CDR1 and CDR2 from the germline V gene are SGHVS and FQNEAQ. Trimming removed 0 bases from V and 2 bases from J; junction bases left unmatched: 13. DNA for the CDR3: TGTGCCAGCAGCTTAGCGCTAATTGGGGGGACTAGCGGGAGGGGCGCCTACAATGAGCAGTTCTTC. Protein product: CASSLALIGGTSGRGAYNEQFF.

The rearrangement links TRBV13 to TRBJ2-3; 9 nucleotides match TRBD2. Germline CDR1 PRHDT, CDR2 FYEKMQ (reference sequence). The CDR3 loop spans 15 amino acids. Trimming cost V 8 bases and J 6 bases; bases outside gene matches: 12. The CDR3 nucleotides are TGTGCCAGCCTTATAGCGGGAGAGAGGGTGGATACGCAGTATTTT. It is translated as CASLIAGERVDTQYF.

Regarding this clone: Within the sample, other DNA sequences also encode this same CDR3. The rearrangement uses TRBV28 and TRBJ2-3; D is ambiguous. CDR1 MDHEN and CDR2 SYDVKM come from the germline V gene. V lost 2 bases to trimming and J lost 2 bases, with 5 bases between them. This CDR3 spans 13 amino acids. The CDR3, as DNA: TGTGCCAGCAGTTTAAGGTTCACAGATACGCAGTATTTT. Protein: CASSLRFTDTQYF.

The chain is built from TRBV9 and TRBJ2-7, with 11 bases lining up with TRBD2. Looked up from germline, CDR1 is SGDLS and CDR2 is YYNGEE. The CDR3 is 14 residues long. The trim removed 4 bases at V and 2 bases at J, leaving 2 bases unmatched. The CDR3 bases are TGTGCCAGCAGCCCACTAGCGGGAGCCTACGAGCAGTACTTC. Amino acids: CASSPLAGAYEQYF.

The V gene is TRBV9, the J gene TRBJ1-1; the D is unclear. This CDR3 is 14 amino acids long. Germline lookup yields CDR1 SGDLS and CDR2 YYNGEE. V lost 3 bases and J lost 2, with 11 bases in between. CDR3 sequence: CASSALGYNTEAFF. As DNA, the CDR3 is TGTGCCAGCAGCGCCCTAGGGTATAACACTGAAGCTTTCTTT.

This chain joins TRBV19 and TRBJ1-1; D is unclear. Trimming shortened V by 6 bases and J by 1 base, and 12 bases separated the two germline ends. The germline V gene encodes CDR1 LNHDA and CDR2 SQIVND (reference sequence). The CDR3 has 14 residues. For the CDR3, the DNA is TGTGCCAGTAGGGACCTAATAGGGAACACTGAAGCTTTCTTT. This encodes CASRDLIGNTEAFF.

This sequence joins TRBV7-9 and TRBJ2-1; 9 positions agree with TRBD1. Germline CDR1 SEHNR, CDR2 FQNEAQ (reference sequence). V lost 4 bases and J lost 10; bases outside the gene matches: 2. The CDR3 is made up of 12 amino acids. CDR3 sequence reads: CASSSGQGEQFF. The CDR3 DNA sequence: TGTGCCAGCAGCTCGGGACAGGGCGAGCAGTTCTTC.

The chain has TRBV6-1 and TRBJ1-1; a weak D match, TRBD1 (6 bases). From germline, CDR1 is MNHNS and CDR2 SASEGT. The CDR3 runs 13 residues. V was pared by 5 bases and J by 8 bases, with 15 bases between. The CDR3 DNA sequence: TGTGCCAGCAGTCTAAGGGACATAGAGGAAGCTTTCTTT. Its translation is CASSLRDIEEAFF.

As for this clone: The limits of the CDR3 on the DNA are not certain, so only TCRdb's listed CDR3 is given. The CDR3 loop reads CASSLDPRHPLSLEQFF. The gene calls are TRBV28 and TRBJ2-1; the table assigns TRBD1, which was not confirmed against the DNA. Germline V lookup: CDR1 MDHEN, CDR2 SYDVKM. Both ends counted, the CDR3 spans 17 residues.

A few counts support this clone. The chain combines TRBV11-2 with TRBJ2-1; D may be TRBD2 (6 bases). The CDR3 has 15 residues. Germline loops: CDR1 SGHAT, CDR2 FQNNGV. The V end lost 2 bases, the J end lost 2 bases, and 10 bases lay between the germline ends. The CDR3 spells CASSLWRDPYNEQFF. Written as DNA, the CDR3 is TGTGCCAGCAGCTTATGGCGGGACCCCTACAATGAGCAGTTCTTC.

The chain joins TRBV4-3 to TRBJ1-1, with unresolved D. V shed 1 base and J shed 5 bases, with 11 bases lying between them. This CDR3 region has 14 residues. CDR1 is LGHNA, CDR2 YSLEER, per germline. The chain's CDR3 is CASSQVIRRTEAFF. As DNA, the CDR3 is TGCGCCAGCAGCCAAGTTATCAGACGGACTGAAGCTTTCTTT.

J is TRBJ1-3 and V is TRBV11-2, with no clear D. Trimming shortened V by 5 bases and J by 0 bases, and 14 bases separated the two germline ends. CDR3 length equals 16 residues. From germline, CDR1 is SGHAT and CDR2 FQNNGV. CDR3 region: CASSPMTEGSGNTIYF. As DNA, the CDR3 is TGTGCCAGCAGCCCGATGACGGAAGGCTCTGGAAACACCATATATTTT.

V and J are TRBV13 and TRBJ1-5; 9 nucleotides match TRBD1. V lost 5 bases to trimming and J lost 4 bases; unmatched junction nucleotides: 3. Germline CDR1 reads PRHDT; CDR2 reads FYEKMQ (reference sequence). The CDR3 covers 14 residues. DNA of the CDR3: TGTGCCAGCAGCCCCGGGACAGGGAATCAGCCCCAGCATTTT. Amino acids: CASSPGTGNQPQHF.

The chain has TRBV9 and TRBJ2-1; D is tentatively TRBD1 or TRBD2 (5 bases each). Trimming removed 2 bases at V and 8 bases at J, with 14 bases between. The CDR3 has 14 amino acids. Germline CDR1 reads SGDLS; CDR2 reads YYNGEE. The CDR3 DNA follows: TGTGCCAGCAGCGTTTTCGGGGCGGTGGATGAGCAGTTCTTC. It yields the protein CASSVFGAVDEQFF.